This T cell receptor (beta chain) stems from a study of blood T cell repertoires in COVID-19. Overall study: The origin of the acute and convalescent COVID-19 samples was the United States, Italy and Spain.

Germline lookup yields CDR1 MDHEN and CDR2 SYDVKM. The V gene lost 4 bases and the J gene lost 3 bases, with 13 bases spanning the gap. This CDR3 region has 14 residues. This clone was recorded once. Methods used by the authors: Amplification with reference gene primers provided the estimates of nucleated cell counts. Sequencing used immunoSEQ multiplex PCR; TCRdb keeps in-frame clones, though not all of them. V and J calls and clone size are those listed in that table; D and trimming were worked out from the DNA. Altogether hundreds of thousands of clones are present, about 89% being singletons, with the ten largest covering under 7%.

Sequences were obtained from peripheral blood. J is TRBJ2-7 and V is TRBV28; tentatively, D is TRBD2 (6 bases). This TCR derives from a man in his fifties or sixties who had recovered from COVID-19. The CDR3: CASSSAGQIYEQYF. CDR3 coding DNA: TGTGCCAGCAGTTCCGCGGGGCAAATCTACGAGCAGTACTTC.